The 31 T cell receptor beta chains presented below share a single source sample, sequenced in a study of T cells in Graves' hyperthyroidism and ophthalmopathy. Amplification yielded TCR beta CDR3 regions, with RNA transcripts as the source. A first-round RT-PCR of the TCR CDR3 used the HTBI primer set. TCRdb passed the multiplex PCR reads through MiXCR, listing each CDR3 protein once. The data hold about 360,000 distinct CDR3 sequences, with around 14% observed a single time. Sequencing was performed on blood. These receptors all come from a woman under 30 with Graves' hyperthyroidism.

On this clonotype: This may stem from a read error, because a much larger clone lies one nucleotide away. V is TRBV5-1 and J is TRBJ2-7; TRBD1 agrees at 9 bases. CDR3 length: 14 amino acids. The germline V gene has CDR1 SGHRS and CDR2 YFSETQ. CDR3 nucleotide sequence: TGCGCCAGCGGGGTAGGGGACAGGGACTACGGGCAGTACTTC. Its translation: CASGVGDRDYGQYF. The full variable domain, completed using reference TRBV5-1 and TRBJ2-7, is KAGVTQTPRYLIKTRGQQVTLSCSPISGHRSVSWYQQTPGQGLQFLFEYFSETQRNKGNFPGRFSGRQFSNSRSEMNVSTLELGDSALYLCASGVGDRDYGQYFGPGTRLTVT.

The chain carries TRBV19 and TRBJ2-7, with D tentatively TRBD1 (6 bases). Germline CDR1 and CDR2: LNHDA and SQIVND (reference sequence). CDR3 length equals 14 residues. Trimming removed 1 base from V and 0 bases from J, with 7 bases in between. In DNA, the CDR3 is TGTGCCAGTAGTATAGGAGGGGGCTCCTACGAGCAGTACTTC. Its translation is CASSIGGGSYEQYF.

This clonotype was seen at least ten times. The chain combines TRBV28 with TRBJ1-1; perhaps TRBD1 as D (6 bases). Trimming pared 6 bases from V and 5 bases from J, leaving 16 bases between. CDR1 and CDR2 from the germline V gene are MDHEN and SYDVKM. CDR3 length equals 14 residues. CDR3 nucleotide sequence: TGTGCCAGCAGCTCCACCAGGGGAGAGACTGAAGCTTTCTTT. It specifies CASSSTRGETEAFF.

Many counts were recorded for this clonotype. The CDR3 DNA is TGTGCCAGCTCACCGGAAGGGGAGAAACAGACCCAGTACTTC. Protein sequence: CASSPEGEKQTQYF. The genes are TRBV18 and TRBJ2-5; D possibly uses TRBD1 or TRBD2 (5 bases each). This CDR3 is built from 14 residues. Germline V gene sequence: CDR1 KGHSH, CDR2 LQKENI. Between the trimmed V and J ends, which lost 3 bases and 6 bases, there was a span of 14 bases.

Many counts were recorded for this clonotype. The rearrangement uses TRBV7-2 and TRBJ2-5, with 7 bases that match TRBD1. This CDR3 region has 14 residues. CDR1 SGHTA and CDR2 FQGNSA come from the germline V gene. The ends lost 2 bases at V and 1 base at J; junction bases unmatched: 1. Here the CDR3 DNA reads TGTGCCAGCAGCTTAAACAGGGGCCAAGAGACCCAGTACTTC. Protein: CASSLNRGQETQYF.

This clonotype was seen ten or more times. The CDR3 is CASSQRHTDTQYF. Here the CDR3 DNA reads TGTGCCAGCTCCCAGCGGCACACAGATACGCAGTATTTT. V is TRBV18 and J is TRBJ2-3, with a possible D match to TRBD2 (5 bases). Trimming took 6 bases from V and 2 from J, leaving 9 bases between them. CDR1 and CDR2 from the germline V gene are KGHSH and LQKENI. This CDR3 spans 13 amino acids.

This clonotype was observed many times. The genes are TRBV2 and TRBJ1-6; a weak D match, TRBD1 (6 bases). Trimming shortened V by 0 bases and J by 9 bases, and 9 bases separated the two germline ends. Germline V lookup: CDR1 SNHLY, CDR2 FYNNEI. There are 14 residues in the CDR3. CDR3 nucleotide sequence: TGTGCCAGCAGTGAAGCCGGGGGCGGTTCACCCCTCCACTTT. Its protein product is CASSEAGGGSPLHF.

This clonotype was detected ten times or more. The rearrangement uses TRBV7-2 and TRBJ2-7, with D hard to call. The CDR3 consists of 14 residues. The V end lost 1 base, the J end lost 2 bases, and 9 bases lay between the germline ends. Germline CDR1 and CDR2: SGHTA and FQGNSA. The CDR3 sequence: CASSLDGYAYEQYF. The CDR3 DNA follows: TGTGCCAGCAGCTTAGATGGCTACGCCTACGAGCAGTACTTC.

This clonotype came up many times. The chain joins TRBV29-1 to TRBJ2-2; the match to TRBD1 covers 7 bases. V dropped 7 bases and J dropped 6; count of bases not matched to a gene: 11. Germline CDR1 SQVTM, CDR2 ANQGSEA. CDR3 length equals 14 residues. CDR3: CSAMDRSPSGELFF. The CDR3, as DNA: TGCAGCGCCATGGACAGGTCACCATCCGGGGAGCTGTTTTTT.

This clonotype was seen ten or more times. This rearrangement joins TRBV12-5 to TRBJ2-2; D gene ambiguous. This CDR3 region has 16 residues. CDR1 and CDR2 from the germline V gene are LGHNT and FRNRAP. With 0 bases removed from V and 2 bases from J, the gap between germline ends came to 10 bases. CDR3 sequence (DNA): TGTGCTAGTGGTTTGGTACAAGGCGGAAACACCGGGGAGCTGTTTTTT. Its protein product is CASGLVQGGNTGELFF.

On this clonotype: A much bigger clone sits one base away, suggesting this may be a read error. The chain joins TRBV30 to TRBJ1-6; 10 bases match TRBD1. Trimming took 6 bases from V and 11 from J; bases not matched to a gene: 7. Germline assignment: CDR1 GTSNPN and CDR2 SVGIG (reference sequence). There are 13 residues in the CDR3. As DNA, the CDR3 is TGTGCCTGCCCGGGACAGGGGAATCCACCCCTCCACTTT. This encodes CACPGQGNPPLHF.

There are a few counts of this clonotype. The V and J genes are TRBV20-1 and TRBJ1-2; D is uncertain. Germline V gives CDR1 DFQATT, CDR2 SNEGSKA (reference sequence). The CDR3 extends over 14 amino acids. The germline V and J ends were trimmed by 6 bases and 4 bases, with 18 bases remaining between them. In DNA, the CDR3 is TGCAGTGCCCCTCCAGAGGGCGATGGCTATGGCTACACCTTC. The encoded protein is CSAPPEGDGYGYTF.

The CDR3 DNA reads TGTGCCAGCAGCTTTTACAGCAATGGGGAGCAGTTCTTC. Protein: CASSFYSNGEQFF. This rearrangement joins TRBV5-8 to TRBJ2-1; no reliable D call. Deletions cut 2 bases from V and 10 bases from J, with 13 bases between. Germline V gene lookup returns CDR1 SGHTS and CDR2 YDEGEE. CDR3 length: 13 residues. The variable domain in full, completed from reference TRBV5-8 and TRBJ2-1, reads EAGVTQSPTHLIKTRGQQATLRCSPISGHTSVYWYQQALGLGLQFLLWYDEGEERNRGNFPPRFSGRQFPNYSSELNVNALELEDSALYLCASSFYSNGEQFFGPGTRLTVL.

Ten or more counts support this clonotype. The chain has TRBV12-3 or TRBV12-4 and TRBJ2-5, with D unclear. The length of the CDR3 is 12 residues. Deletions cut 3 bases from V and 5 bases from J, with 7 bases between. Written as DNA, the CDR3 is TGTGCCAGCAGTTTCAGTGTGGAGACCCAGTACTTC. Protein sequence: CASSFSVETQYF.

This clonotype came up a few times. V usage is TRBV5-8 and J usage is TRBJ2-3; 8 bases agree with TRBD2. Germline lookup yields CDR1 SGHTS and CDR2 YDEGEE. The J segment lost 3 bases and the V segment lost 4 bases, leaving 10 bases of the junction unmatched. This CDR3 spans 16 amino acids. For the CDR3, the DNA is TGTGCCAGCAGCCCGGGGACTAGAGGTTCTACAGATACGCAGTATTTT. This codes for CASSPGTRGSTDTQYF.

This clonotype has a count of ten or more. The rearrangement links TRBV7-9 to TRBJ2-7; no clear D gene. V lost 4 bases, J lost 3 bases, and 10 bases lay in between. Germline V lookup: CDR1 SEHNR, CDR2 FQNEAQ (reference sequence). The CDR3 loop spans 13 amino acids. DNA of the CDR3: TGTGCCAGCAGCTCATCGGGCAACTACGAGCAGTACTTC. Its protein is CASSSSGNYEQYF.

This clonotype was observed at least ten times. This chain connects TRBV13 to TRBJ2-1; possibly TRBD1 for D (6 bases). Trimming took 7 bases from V and 9 from J, leaving 19 bases between them. Per germline, CDR1 PRHDT and CDR2 FYEKMQ (reference sequence). CDR3 length equals 14 residues. CDR3 in amino acids: CASITGRTAGEQFF. In nucleotides, the CDR3 is TGTGCCAGCATAACAGGGAGAACCGCGGGTGAGCAGTTCTTC.

This clonotype was seen ten or more times. This chain joins TRBV11-3 and TRBJ2-3; 9 bases fit TRBD2. The CDR3 has 16 amino acids. CDR1 and CDR2 (germline): SGHNT, YENEEA. Trimming at V came to 1 base and at J to 2 bases, leaving 4 bases not matched to a gene. The CDR3 DNA reads as TGTGCCAGCAGCTTAGGTCTAGCGGGGACCACAGATACGCAGTATTTT. Protein sequence: CASSLGLAGTTDTQYF.

This clonotype was seen repeatedly, ten times or more. In DNA form, the CDR3 reads TGTGCCAGCAGCCAGGGCCTCATGAACACTGAAGCTTTCTTT. It encodes CASSQGLMNTEAFF. The rearrangement joins TRBV3-1 to TRBJ1-1; D unresolved. This CDR3 has 14 residues. V was clipped by 3 bases and J by 0 bases, with 8 bases between them. The germline V gene encodes CDR1 LGHDT and CDR2 YNNKEL (reference sequence).

At least ten counts were recorded for this clonotype. The CDR3 nucleotides read TGTGCCACCACGACAGGGGGTAGCACTGAAGCTTTCTTT. Translating it yields CATTTGGSTEAFF. V gene TRBV10-3 combines with J gene TRBJ1-1; 9 nucleotides match TRBD1. The CDR3 runs to 13 residues. Germline V lookup: CDR1 ENHRY, CDR2 SYGVKD. Trimming cost V 10 bases and J 4 bases; bases outside gene matches: 7.

This clonotype was counted between two and nine times. A much larger clone lies a single base off, so this may be a read error. The chain joins TRBV6-5 to TRBJ1-1; D is possibly TRBD1 (6 bases). The CDR3 is made up of 15 amino acids. Germline-derived CDR1 and CDR2 are MNHEY and SVGAGI. For the CDR3, the DNA is TGTGCCGGCAGTTACGACCCAGGGGTCAGTTCTGAAGCTTTCTTT. Protein product: CAGSYDPGVSSEAFF.

At least ten counts were recorded for this clonotype. The CDR3 DNA sequence: TGTGCCAGCACCGCCCCCCGGGAAAAAGACACTGAAGCTTTCTTT. Its protein product is CASTAPREKDTEAFF. This sequence joins TRBV12-3 or TRBV12-4 and TRBJ1-1, with D unclear. The CDR3 has 15 amino acids. V was trimmed by 7 bases and J by 3 bases, leaving 18 bases between them.

This clonotype was detected ten times or more. The V call is TRBV6-2 or TRBV6-3, the J call TRBJ2-7; 8 bases line up with TRBD1. Trimming took 3 bases from V and 8 from J; bases not matched to a gene: 15. Germline V gene data show CDR1 as MNHEY and CDR2 as SVGEGT. The CDR3 contains 16 residues. The CDR3 DNA sequence: TGTGCCAGCAGTTATTGGACAGGGACCACCCCTTCCAAGCAGTACTTC. Amino acids: CASSYWTGTTPSKQYF.

The rearrangement uses TRBV18 and TRBJ1-4; D is ambiguous. The CDR3 runs 13 residues. With 9 bases removed from V and 0 bases from J, the gap between germline ends came to 8 bases. Germline lookup yields CDR1 KGHSH and CDR2 LQKENI. In nucleotides, the CDR3 is TGTGCCAGTCTCCTATCAACTAATGAAAAACTGTTTTTT. It codes for CASLLSTNEKLFF.

This clonotype came up many times. This chain uses TRBV5-1 with TRBJ2-7, with D perhaps matching TRBD1 (6 bases). The V gene lost 0 bases and the J gene lost 6 bases, with 13 bases spanning the gap. CDR1 is SGHRS, CDR2 YFSETQ, per germline. The CDR3 is 14 amino acids. The CDR3 DNA reads as TGCGCCAGCAGCTTGGGACGGTCAGGGGTCGAGCAGTACTTC. This gives the protein CASSLGRSGVEQYF.

This clonotype was detected many times. V is TRBV7-2 and J is TRBJ2-3; TRBD2 is a possible D gene (5 bases). Germline values: CDR1 SGHTA, CDR2 FQGNSA. CDR3 size: 18 residues. V lost 1 base, J lost 2 bases, and 19 bases lay in between. CDR3 in amino acids: CASSLEVAGGTYTDTQYF. DNA of the CDR3: TGTGCCAGCAGCTTAGAAGTGGCGGGCGGAACGTACACAGATACGCAGTATTTT.

A few counts support this clonotype. The chain couples TRBV7-3 to TRBJ2-1, with TRBD2 matching 12 bases. The CDR3 runs 15 residues. Per germline, CDR1 SGHTA and CDR2 FQGTGA. V dropped 5 bases and J dropped 9; count of bases not matched to a gene: 8. The CDR3 DNA sequence: TGTGCCAGCAGCCATCTAGCGGGGGGGCCGGGTGAGCAGTTCTTC. Amino acids: CASSHLAGGPGEQFF.

This clonotype came up many times. This chain connects TRBV27 to TRBJ2-7; TRBD1 agrees at 8 bases. This CDR3 contains 14 residues. The J segment lost 5 bases and the V segment lost 6 bases, leaving 9 bases of the junction unmatched. Germline CDR1 reads MNHEY; CDR2 reads SMNVEV (reference sequence). The CDR3: CASSDDRGIHEQYF. The CDR3 region has the DNA TGTGCCAGCAGCGACGACAGGGGTATACACGAGCAGTACTTC.

This clonotype occurred many times. V gene TRBV19 combines with J gene TRBJ1-1; D is ambiguous. The CDR3 contains 15 residues. Trimming removed 7 bases at V and 0 bases at J, with 15 bases between. Germline V gene sequence: CDR1 LNHDA, CDR2 SQIVND (reference sequence). CDR3 loop: CASTQVWEMNTEAFF. CDR3 nucleotide sequence: TGTGCCAGTACCCAGGTTTGGGAGATGAACACTGAAGCTTTCTTT.

This clonotype was counted ten times or more. The J gene is TRBJ2-7, the V gene TRBV6-2 or TRBV6-3, with D perhaps TRBD1 or TRBD2 (7 bases each). Germline CDR1 and CDR2: MNHEY and SVGEGT. V dropped 2 bases and J dropped 4 bases, with 15 bases sitting between them. The CDR3 has 15 residues. The CDR3 region has the DNA TGTGCCAGCAGTTACGGCGGCAGGGGGGGATACGAGCAGTACTTC. Protein sequence: CASSYGGRGGYEQYF.

This clonotype was seen repeatedly, ten times or more. V usage is TRBV11-2 and J usage is TRBJ2-3; 9 nucleotides align to TRBD2. From germline, CDR1 is SGHAT and CDR2 FQNNGV. The V and J ends lost 1 base and 8 bases, in that order; junction bases with no gene match: 10. The CDR3 spans 16 residues. The CDR3 DNA follows: TGTGCCAGCAGCTTAGGGCTAGCGGGACTTACGGGTACGCAGTATTTT. This sequence encodes CASSLGLAGLTGTQYF.